This T cell receptor beta chain was captured by sequencing in a study of T cell responses to AZD1222 COVID-19 vaccine. Study results and caveats: Clonal diversity was possibly underestimated; the donors were predominantly white British and more often female. Sampled repertoires all dated from after the peak T cell response. Baseline testing showed seropositivity in only a handful of AZD1222 recipients.

Using immunoSEQ multiplex PCR, the repertoire was profiled, and TCRdb retains in-frame clones only, with some absent. This table has about 100,000 clones, around nine tenths appearing once. A word on this clone: As yet, its antigen is unknown.

J lost 5 bases, V lost 8 bases, and 11 bases had no gene match. The CDR3 length is 14 residues. CDR1 is SNHLY and CDR2 is FYNNEI in the germline V gene. This TCR came from an adult in good health. The sample was peripheral blood, taken on day 0 of AZD1222 vaccination. The V gene is TRBV2, the J gene TRBJ1-2, with 7 bases that match TRBD1. CDR3 sequence: CASGKGALPYGYTF. CDR3 nucleotides: TGTGCCAGCGGAAAGGGGGCCTTGCCTTATGGCTACACCTTC. The variable domain in full, completed from reference TRBV2 and TRBJ1-2, reads EPEVTQTPSHQVTQMGQEVILRCVPISNHLYFYWYRQILGQKVEFLVSFYNNEISEKSEIFDDQFSVERPDGSNFTLKIRSTKLEDSAMYFCASGKGALPYGYTFGSGTRLTVV.